A single sample is the source of the 30 T cell receptor beta chains below, sequenced in a study of cytomegalovirus exposure and HLA in healthy donors. Data came from immunoSEQ multiplex PCR; TCRdb stores just in-frame clones and leaves some out. Of about 190,000 clones in the sample, around 88% were seen once. The sample was PBMCs. These receptors came from a woman under 30 in good health and CMV-seronegative.

The V gene is TRBV12-5, the J gene TRBJ2-7, with 7 bases identical to TRBD1. Germline loops: CDR1 LGHNT, CDR2 FRNRAP. V gave up 0 bases and J gave up 2 bases; unmatched junction bases: 4. The CDR3 runs to 15 residues. The CDR3 nucleotides are TGTGCTAGTGGTTTGGTGGACAGGTCTGCCTACGAGCAGTACTTC. Protein: CASGLVDRSAYEQYF. Combining the CDR3 with reference TRBV12-5 and TRBJ2-7 gives the whole variable domain DARVTQTPRHKVTEMGQEVTMRCQPILGHNTVFWYRQTMMQGLELLAYFRNRAPLDDSGMPKDRFSAEMPDATLATLKIQPSEPRDSAVYFCASGLVDRSAYEQYFGPGTRLTVT.

The J gene is TRBJ2-2, the V gene TRBV10-2; 7 positions match TRBD1. The CDR3 totals 14 residues. CDR1 is WSHSY and CDR2 is SAAADI in the germline V gene. The V and J ends lost 6 bases and 2 bases, in that order; junction bases with no gene match: 3. CDR3 in amino acids: CASRGQFNTGELFF. The CDR3 region has the DNA TGCGCCAGCAGGGGACAGTTTAACACCGGGGAGCTGTTTTTT.

J is TRBJ2-3 and V is TRBV5-4; possible D gene TRBD2, 7 bases. The germline V gene has CDR1 SGHNT and CDR2 YYREEE (reference sequence). The V end was cut by 0 bases, the J end by 3 bases, with 14 bases between. This CDR3 region has 16 residues. CDR3 DNA: TGTGCCAGCAGCTTGGCGGGCGGGGGCAGAACAGATACGCAGTATTTT. Its protein is CASSLAGGGRTDTQYF.

This chain connects TRBV10-3 to TRBJ1-4, with TRBD1 matching 7 bases. Losses at the gene ends were 0 bases for V and 14 bases for J; bases not matched to a gene: 15. The V gene's germline CDR1 is ENHRY and CDR2 SYGVKD. This CDR3 spans 16 amino acids. Written as DNA, the CDR3 is TGTGCCATCAGTGAGTCGTTAAAAGGGGGCCACGAGGGTCTGTTTTTT. Translating it yields CAISESLKGGHEGLFF.

V gene TRBV4-1 combines with J gene TRBJ1-5, with 8 bases aligning to TRBD1. J lost 2 bases, V lost 4 bases, and 10 bases had no gene match. The CDR3 is made up of 17 amino acids. Germline loops: CDR1 MGHRA, CDR2 YSYEKL. Written as DNA, the CDR3 is TGCGCCAGCAGCCGAGAGGGACAGGCGAAGGGCAATCAGCCCCAGCATTTT. It codes for CASSREGQAKGNQPQHF.

The gene calls are TRBV7-9 and TRBJ2-7; 7 nucleotides agree with TRBD1. Germline trimming cut 3 bases from V and 3 bases from J; bases unmatched to any gene: 8. CDR1 and CDR2 (germline): SEHNR, FQNEAQ (reference sequence). The CDR3 extends over 15 amino acids. The CDR3 is CASSLGQIKSYEQYF. The CDR3 DNA reads as TGTGCCAGCAGCTTGGGACAGATAAAAAGCTACGAGCAGTACTTC.

This chain joins TRBV5-4 and TRBJ2-3; D is unclear. The germline V gene has CDR1 SGHNT and CDR2 YYREEE (reference sequence). The CDR3 is 15 amino acids. The V and J ends lost 4 bases and 4 bases respectively, with 16 bases between them. This chain's CDR3 is CASSLPLLNSDTQYF. CDR3 nucleotides: TGTGCCAGCAGCCTCCCCCTTCTAAACTCAGATACGCAGTATTTT.

The rearrangement uses TRBV29-1 and TRBJ1-3, with TRBD1 matching 8 bases. CDR1 is SQVTM, CDR2 ANQGSEA, per germline. J was trimmed by 4 bases and V by 5 bases; bases with no gene match: 10. The CDR3 spans 15 residues. DNA for the CDR3: TGCAGCGTTCGATCCGGGACAGGTCTCGGAAACACCATATATTTT. It translates to CSVRSGTGLGNTIYF.

V gene TRBV19 combines with J gene TRBJ2-1; no clear D gene. There are 14 residues in the CDR3. V shed 6 bases and J shed 4 bases, with 13 bases lying between them. Germline V lookup: CDR1 LNHDA, CDR2 SQIVND (reference sequence). Here the CDR3 DNA reads TGTGCCAGTAGCTCTAGATTCGGATACAATGAGCAGTTCTTC. This encodes CASSSRFGYNEQFF.

The rearrangement uses TRBV6-5 and TRBJ2-7; TRBD1 aligns across 7 bases. The CDR3 has 14 amino acids. With V trimmed by 2 bases and J by 3 bases, 4 bases remained unmatched. Germline V CDR1 and CDR2: MNHEY, SVGAGI. DNA for the CDR3: TGTGCCAGCAGTTACGTCGGACAGGACTACGAGCAGTACTTC. This sequence encodes CASSYVGQDYEQYF.

This sequence joins TRBV10-3 and TRBJ1-5; TRBD1 aligns across 10 bases. The germline V gene encodes CDR1 ENHRY and CDR2 SYGVKD. V lost 2 bases and J lost 1; bases outside the gene matches: 2. The CDR3 extends over 16 amino acids. The CDR3 DNA reads as TGTGCCATCAGTGAGAGGGGACAGGGGAGCAATCAGCCCCAGCATTTT. This encodes CAISERGQGSNQPQHF.

This chain connects TRBV7-9 to TRBJ1-4; TRBD1 agrees at 7 bases. The ends lost 3 bases at V and 8 bases at J; junction bases unmatched: 6. The germline V gene has CDR1 SEHNR and CDR2 FQNEAQ (reference sequence). The CDR3 spans 14 residues. The CDR3 nucleotides are TGTGCCAGCAGCTTCTCGGGACAGATGGAAAAACTGTTTTTT. Translated, it gives CASSFSGQMEKLFF.

The chain joins TRBV2 to TRBJ1-4; 9 bases match TRBD1. The CDR3 extends over 15 amino acids. V was pared by 1 base and J by 8 bases, with 5 bases of the junction left unmatched. The germline V gene encodes CDR1 SNHLY and CDR2 FYNNEI. CDR3 nucleotides: TGTGCCAGCAGTGAAGACAGGGGGCGAGACGAAAAACTGTTTTTT. It is translated as CASSEDRGRDEKLFF.

This chain joins TRBV6-5 and TRBJ1-6; 9 bases agree with TRBD1. Germline assignment: CDR1 MNHEY and CDR2 SVGAGI. The CDR3 has 14 amino acids. J was trimmed by 7 bases and V by 2 bases; bases with no gene match: 0. The CDR3 coding sequence is TGTGCCAGCAGTTACGGACAGGGGAATTCACCCCTCCACTTT. It yields the protein CASSYGQGNSPLHF.

This clone has just a few counts. This chain links TRBV9 with TRBJ2-7, with D tentatively TRBD1 (5 bases). The CDR3 is 16 residues long. Trimming left V 0 bases short and J 5 bases short, with 18 bases between. Germline V gives CDR1 SGDLS, CDR2 YYNGEE. The CDR3 DNA is TGTGCCAGCAGCGTAGACGCGAGACAGAGAAATAACGAGCAGTACTTC. Translating it yields CASSVDARQRNNEQYF.

The V gene is TRBV4-2, the J gene TRBJ2-3; the D is unclear. Germline V gives CDR1 LGHNA, CDR2 YNFKEQ. V lost 0 bases and J lost 5, with 6 bases in between. This CDR3 has 13 residues. The CDR3 coding sequence is TGTGCCAGCAGCCAAGATACAGAAGATACGCAGTATTTT. It is translated as CASSQDTEDTQYF.

J is TRBJ2-1 and V is TRBV19; 7 bases match TRBD1. CDR3 length equals 13 residues. Losses at the gene ends were 6 bases for V and 8 bases for J; bases not matched to a gene: 7. Germline loops: CDR1 LNHDA, CDR2 SQIVND (reference sequence). The chain's CDR3 is CASSSQGVHEQFF. CDR3 coding DNA: TGTGCCAGTAGCTCCCAGGGGGTCCATGAGCAGTTCTTC.

The chain is built from TRBV7-8 and TRBJ2-5; D is unclear. Germline CDR1 is SGHVS and CDR2 is FQNEAQ. The CDR3 has 13 residues. Trimming took off 6 bases at V and 11 bases at J, with 19 bases between the two ends. CDR3 region: CASRHILQPSQYF. DNA for the CDR3: TGTGCCAGCAGACATATTCTACAGCCCTCGCAGTACTTC.

The V and J genes are TRBV18 and TRBJ1-5; 8 bases agree with TRBD1. With V trimmed by 2 bases and J by 6 bases, 12 bases remained unmatched. CDR1 is KGHSH and CDR2 is LQKENI in the germline V gene. The CDR3 is 17 amino acids. The CDR3 spells CASSPGTGAQGGQPQHF. The CDR3 nucleotides are TGTGCCAGCTCACCAGGGACAGGAGCCCAGGGAGGTCAGCCCCAGCATTTT. Full variable domain (missing parts from reference TRBV18 and TRBJ1-5): NAGVMQNPRHLVRRRGQEARLRCSPMKGHSHVYWYRQLPEEGLKFMVYLQKENIIDESGMPKERFSAEFPKEGPSILRIQQVVRGDSAAYFCASSPGTGAQGGQPQHFGDGTRLSIL.

The sample holds one count of this clone. The chain combines TRBV5-1 with TRBJ2-2, with 11 bases fitting TRBD1. The germline CDR1 and CDR2 sequences are SGHRS and YFSETQ. The ends lost 4 bases at V and 3 bases at J; junction bases unmatched: 11. The CDR3 loop spans 18 amino acids. The CDR3 region has the DNA TGCGCCAGCAGCCAGTGGACAGGGGGCCCGCGGGACACCGGGGAGCTGTTTTTT. Encoded protein: CASSQWTGGPRDTGELFF.

The chain links TRBV9 to TRBJ1-4; 8 nucleotides agree with TRBD1. Losses at the gene ends were 2 bases for V and 5 bases for J; bases not matched to a gene: 5. This CDR3 comprises 15 residues. Germline V gene lookup returns CDR1 SGDLS and CDR2 YYNGEE. CDR3 sequence (DNA): TGTGCCAGCAGCGTCATGACAGGGGCGAATGAAAAACTGTTTTTT. This translates into CASSVMTGANEKLFF. The whole variable domain, filled in from reference TRBV9 and TRBJ1-4, reads DSGVTQTPKHLITATGQRVTLRCSPRSGDLSVYWYQQSLDQGLQFLIQYYNGEERAKGNILERFSAQQFPDLHSELNLSSLELGDSALYFCASSVMTGANEKLFFGSGTQLSVL.

The chain has TRBV11-2 and TRBJ1-5, with D unclear. Germline lookup yields CDR1 SGHAT and CDR2 FQNNGV. This CDR3 contains 16 residues. V was shortened by 1 base and J by 3 bases, with 13 bases between the two germline ends. CDR3 protein: CASSLGAGGVNQPQHF. The CDR3 coding sequence is TGTGCCAGCAGCTTAGGGGCGGGAGGAGTCAATCAGCCCCAGCATTTT.

Only a few counts were recorded for this clone. The chain links TRBV19 to TRBJ1-1, with D possibly TRBD1 on 5 matching bases. This CDR3 comprises 11 residues. V lost 10 bases and J lost 4, with 10 bases in between. CDR1 LNHDA and CDR2 SQIVND come from the germline V gene (reference sequence). The CDR3 reads CATRVGTEAFF. The CDR3 DNA sequence: TGTGCCACCAGGGTGGGCACTGAAGCTTTCTTT.

V and J are TRBV5-6 and TRBJ2-5; D unresolved. Between the trimmed V and J ends, which lost 2 bases and 5 bases, there was a span of 10 bases. The CDR3 has 13 residues. Per germline, CDR1 SGHDT and CDR2 YYEEEE. The CDR3 bases are TGTGCCAGCAGCTTAGATGTCGGGGAGACCCAGTACTTC. Protein: CASSLDVGETQYF.

The V call is TRBV6-5, the J call TRBJ2-3, with TRBD2 matching 7 bases. The germline V gene has CDR1 MNHEY and CDR2 SVGAGI. This CDR3 is built from 16 residues. V lost 2 bases, J lost 7 bases, and 12 bases stayed unmatched. The CDR3 loop reads CASSYEAGDPLYTQYF. CDR3 sequence (DNA): TGTGCCAGCAGTTACGAGGCGGGGGACCCATTGTATACGCAGTATTTT.

The V and J genes are TRBV5-1 and TRBJ2-7; maybe TRBD1 (5 bases). This CDR3 has 14 amino acids. Trimming pared 0 bases from V and 3 bases from J, leaving 10 bases between. CDR1 and CDR2 (germline): SGHRS, YFSETQ. CDR3 coding DNA: TGCGCCAGCAGCTTGGACCCTGACAGCTACGAGCAGTACTTC. Its protein product is CASSLDPDSYEQYF.

This clone was recorded a few times. This chain uses TRBV9 with TRBJ1-6; weak D call: TRBD1 (5 bases). Trimming removed 0 bases at V and 7 bases at J, with 11 bases between. The length of the CDR3 is 15 residues. Germline-derived CDR1 and CDR2 are SGDLS and YYNGEE. Written as DNA, the CDR3 is TGTGCCAGCAGCGTAGACCCGGGGGTCAATTCACCCCTCCACTTT. This sequence encodes CASSVDPGVNSPLHF.

This clone has a single count. The J gene is TRBJ1-1, the V gene TRBV4-1; weak D call: TRBD1 (5 bases). CDR3 length: 11 residues. Germline values: CDR1 MGHRA, CDR2 YSYEKL. V was cut by 3 bases and J by 10 bases, with 9 bases left in between. DNA for the CDR3: TGCGCCAGCAGCCAGGGGCTCGGAGCTTTCTTT. This codes for CASSQGLGAFF.

The rearrangement joins TRBV9 to TRBJ1-6, with D possibly TRBD1 on 5 matching bases. V gave up 2 bases and J gave up 3 bases, with 9 bases separating them. Germline CDR1 is SGDLS and CDR2 is YYNGEE. The CDR3 runs 15 residues. The CDR3 spells CASSVRQNYNSPLHF. CDR3 nucleotides: TGTGCCAGCAGCGTTAGACAGAACTATAATTCACCCCTCCACTTT.

The rearrangement links TRBV11-2 to TRBJ2-7; 7 bases are a match to TRBD1. The CDR3 spans 16 residues. With 1 base clipped from V and 2 bases from J, the junction kept 8 bases outside the gene matches. Germline CDR1 and CDR2: SGHAT and FQNNGV. The CDR3 coding sequence is TGTGCCAGCAGCTTAGGGACAGGTACCTCCGCCTACGAGCAGTACTTC. Translating it yields CASSLGTGTSAYEQYF.